The text below deals with one T cell receptor beta chain. Its cognate antigen is unknown. The data originate from a study of sequential checkpoint blockade in melanoma. Study at large: Randomization was 1:1 between first-line nivolumab→ipilimumab and ipilimumab→nivolumab. Whole-study findings and limits: Mutational load did not correlate with tumor T-cell fraction or clonality.

Treatment indicated: randomized to nivolumab then ipilimumab (arm A) or the reverse (arm B). Assay used: immunoSEQ multiplex PCR; TCRdb lists only in-frame clones, some missing. Of approximately 2,700 clones listed, around a fifth are singletons. The CDR3 extends over 15 amino acids. V shed 3 bases, J shed 3 bases, and the junction held 1 base outside the gene matches. Germline V lookup: CDR1 LNHDA, CDR2 SQIVND (reference sequence). This chain links TRBV19 with TRBJ2-3; 12 nucleotides match TRBD1. The origin of this receptor is a human patient with melanoma. Some clones in this sample may be carry-over from other donors' samples. Here the sequenced sample was tumor tissue (inferred from file names), taken from a patient given nivolumab and ipilimumab in sequence. The CDR3 bases are TGTGCCAGTAGTATGGGACAGGGGGCTACAGATACGCAGTATTTT. Encoded protein: CASSMGQGATDTQYF. Full variable domain (remainder filled in from reference TRBV19 and TRBJ2-3): DGGITQSPKYLFRKEGQNVTLSCEQNLNHDAMYWYRQDPGQGLRLIYYSQIVNDFQKGDIAEGYSVSREKKESFPLTVTSAQKNPTAFYLCASSMGQGATDTQYFGPGTRLTVL.